Listed below are T cell receptor beta chains from one sample, sequenced in a study of human T cells and chemical hapten exposure. TCRdb itself ran the RACE reads through MiXCR, one entry per CDR3 protein. This sample has 55,000 to 75,000 distinct CDR3 sequences, with around 12% found just once. The source material was whole blood, sampled in connection with sensitization to the hapten diphenylcyclopropenone (DPC). Receptor source: a young man with alopecia areata. Some clones in this sample may be carry-over from other donors' samples. CDR3s include the opening cysteine and the closing phenylalanine or tryptophan. The D gene is left open where the match is weak. Clone size is stated in some rows and not others, as once, few, many or a class when expanded.

length: 12; V: TRBV10-3; J: TRBJ1-2; D: NA; size: NA; CDR3: CAISDPPTGYTF; DNA: TGTGCCATCAGTGACCCCCCAACTGGCTACACCTTC
length: 18; V: TRBV21-1; J: TRBJ2-5; D: NA; size: NA; CDR3: CASSPYGAGTGCTETQYF; DNA: TGTGCCAGCAGCCCTTATGGTGCCGGGACAGGCTGTACGGAGACCCAGTACTTC
length: 14; V: TRBV5-1; J: TRBJ2-1; D: TRBD2; size: few; CDR3: CASSLGTIGNEQFF; DNA: TGCGCCAGCAGCCTAGGGACTATAGGTAATGAGCAGTTCTTC
length: 14; V: TRBV2; J: TRBJ2-3; D: NA; size: NA; CDR3: CASSSGPSRDTQYF; DNA: TGTGCCAGCAGTTCGGGACCCAGCCGAGATACGCAGTATTTT
length: 14; V: TRBV18; J: TRBJ1-1; D: NA; size: few; CDR3: CASSPSLGSAEAFF; DNA: TGTGCCAGCTCACCATCCCTTGGGAGCGCTGAAGCTTTCTTT
length: 11; V: TRBV9; J: TRBJ2-1; D: NA; size: few; CDR3: CATGGSNEQFF; DNA: TGTGCCACAGGGGGGTCCAATGAGCAGTTCTTC
length: 15; V: TRBV7-6; J: TRBJ1-6; D: NA; size: many; CDR3: CASSFVDSANSPLHF; DNA: TGTGCCAGCAGCTTTGTTGACAGCGCCAATTCACCCCTCCACTTT
length: 15; V: TRBV28; J: TRBJ1-1; D: TRBD1; size: few; CDR3: CASSTTGTGRAEAFF; DNA: TGTGCCAGCAGTACAACCGGGACAGGGAGGGCTGAAGCTTTCTTT
length: 14; V: TRBV30; J: TRBJ1-4; D: TRBD1; size: NA; CDR3: CAWSVQGRAEKLFF; DNA: TGTGCCTGGAGTGTACAGGGGCGGGCGGAAAAACTGTTTTTT
length: 15; V: TRBV2; J: TRBJ2-1; D: TRBD1; size: many; CDR3: CASTRGTGGYNEQFF; DNA: TGTGCCAGCACTAGGGGGACAGGGGGGTACAATGAGCAGTTCTTC
length: 14; V: TRBV29-1; J: TRBJ2-1; D: TRBD2; size: NA; CDR3: CSVRNSGGWNEQFF; DNA: TGCAGCGTCCGAAACAGCGGGGGATGGAATGAGCAGTTCTTC
length: 15; V: TRBV20-1; J: TRBJ1-5; D: NA; size: few; CDR3: CSARMDSYSNQPQHF; DNA: TGCAGTGCTAGAATGGACAGTTATAGCAATCAGCCCCAGCATTTT
length: 13; V: TRBV20-1; J: TRBJ2-5; D: NA; size: many; CDR3: CSAGGLGAQTQYF; DNA: TGCAGTGCTGGAGGCCTGGGGGCGCAGACCCAGTACTTC
length: 13; V: TRBV29-1; J: TRBJ2-7; D: NA; size: few; CDR3: CSVETGGTYEQYF; DNA: TGCAGCGTTGAGACGGGCGGAACCTACGAGCAGTACTTC
length: 17; V: TRBV2; J: TRBJ1-3; D: NA; size: NA; CDR3: CASSEPSGQTSGNTIYF; DNA: TGTGCCAGCAGTGAACCCTCAGGGCAAACTTCCGGAAACACCATATATTTT
length: 15; V: TRBV12-3/TRBV12-4; J: TRBJ2-3; D: NA; size: few; CDR3: CASRAGTTTLDTQYF; DNA: TGTGCCAGCAGAGCCGGGACGACGACCCTAGATACGCAGTATTTT
length: 10; V: TRBV28; J: TRBJ1-2; D: NA; size: NA; CDR3: CAVSNYGYTF; DNA: TGTGCGGTATCGAACTATGGCTACACCTTC
length: 14; V: TRBV5-8; J: TRBJ1-2; D: NA; size: NA; CDR3: CASTGGGFTYGYTF; DNA: TGTGCCAGCACTGGCGGGGGGTTTACCTATGGCTACACCTTC
length: 14; V: TRBV6-2/TRBV6-3; J: TRBJ2-5; D: NA; size: many; CDR3: CASSTDRDQETQYF; DNA: TGTGCCAGCAGTACCGACCGGGACCAAGAGACCCAGTACTTC
length: 16; V: TRBV7-3; J: TRBJ2-3; D: NA; size: few; CDR3: CASSLTRDKGTDTQYF; DNA: TGTGCCAGCAGCTTAACCCGGGACAAGGGCACAGATACGCAGTATTTT
length: 14; V: TRBV10-3; J: TRBJ1-1; D: TRBD1; size: NA; CDR3: CAIRATGPVNEAFF; DNA: TGTGCCATCAGAGCGACAGGGCCCGTCAATGAAGCTTTCTTT
length: 18; V: TRBV6-2/TRBV6-3; J: TRBJ2-1; D: NA; size: many; CDR3: CASSYSPFARGNSAEQFF; DNA: TGTGCCAGCAGTTACTCCCCCTTCGCCCGGGGGAACAGTGCGGAGCAGTTCTTC